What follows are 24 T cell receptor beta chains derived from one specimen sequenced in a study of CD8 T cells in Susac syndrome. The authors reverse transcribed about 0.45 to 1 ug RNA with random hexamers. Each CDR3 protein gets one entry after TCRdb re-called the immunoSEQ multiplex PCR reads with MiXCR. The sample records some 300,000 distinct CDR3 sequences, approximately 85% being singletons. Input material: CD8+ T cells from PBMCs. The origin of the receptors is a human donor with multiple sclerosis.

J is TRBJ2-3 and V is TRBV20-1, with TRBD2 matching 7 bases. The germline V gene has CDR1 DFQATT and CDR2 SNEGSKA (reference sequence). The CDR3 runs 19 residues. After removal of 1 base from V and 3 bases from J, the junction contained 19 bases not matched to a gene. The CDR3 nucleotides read TGCAGTGCTAGAGCAAGGGAGGGTCTGGACCTTTACCAAACAGATACGCAGTATTTT. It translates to CSARAREGLDLYQTDTQYF.

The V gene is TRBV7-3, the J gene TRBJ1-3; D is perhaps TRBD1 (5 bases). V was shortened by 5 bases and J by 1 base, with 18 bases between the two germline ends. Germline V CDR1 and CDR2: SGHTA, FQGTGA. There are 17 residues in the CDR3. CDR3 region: CASSPHGGRPSGNTIYF. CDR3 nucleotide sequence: TGTGCCAGCAGCCCTCATGGGGGGAGACCTTCTGGAAACACCATATATTTT.

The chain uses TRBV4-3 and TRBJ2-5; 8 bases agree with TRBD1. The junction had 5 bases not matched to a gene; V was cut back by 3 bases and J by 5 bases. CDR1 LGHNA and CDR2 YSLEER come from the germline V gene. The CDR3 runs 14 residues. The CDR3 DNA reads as TGCGCCAGCAGCCAGGACAGGGTGGTGGAGACCCAGTACTTC. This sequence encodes CASSQDRVVETQYF.

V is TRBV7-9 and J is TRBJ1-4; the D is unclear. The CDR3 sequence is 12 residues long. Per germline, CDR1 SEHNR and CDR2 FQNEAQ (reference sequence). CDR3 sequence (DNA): TGTACCGACATTGCAACTAATGAAAAACTGTTTTTT. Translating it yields CTDIATNEKLFF.

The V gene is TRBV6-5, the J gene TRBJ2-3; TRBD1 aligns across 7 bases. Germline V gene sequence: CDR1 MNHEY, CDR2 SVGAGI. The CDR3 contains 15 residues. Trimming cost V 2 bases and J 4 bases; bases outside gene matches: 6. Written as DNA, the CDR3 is TGTGCCAGCAGTTACGTTGACAGGGCCGCAGATACGCAGTATTTT. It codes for CASSYVDRAADTQYF.

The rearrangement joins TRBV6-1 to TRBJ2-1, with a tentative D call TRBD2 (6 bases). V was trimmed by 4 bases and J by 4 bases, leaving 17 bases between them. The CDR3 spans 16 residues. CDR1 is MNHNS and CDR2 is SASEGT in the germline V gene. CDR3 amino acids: CASSGPTGGKYNEQFF. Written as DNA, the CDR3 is TGTGCCAGCAGTGGACCGACTGGCGGGAAGTACAATGAGCAGTTCTTC.

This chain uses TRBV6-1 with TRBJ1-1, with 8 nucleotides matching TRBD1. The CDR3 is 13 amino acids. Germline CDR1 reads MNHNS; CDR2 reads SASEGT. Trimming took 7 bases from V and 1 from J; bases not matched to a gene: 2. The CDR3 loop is CASTGTGNTEAFF. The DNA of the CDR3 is TGTGCCAGCACCGGGACAGGGAACACTGAAGCTTTCTTT.

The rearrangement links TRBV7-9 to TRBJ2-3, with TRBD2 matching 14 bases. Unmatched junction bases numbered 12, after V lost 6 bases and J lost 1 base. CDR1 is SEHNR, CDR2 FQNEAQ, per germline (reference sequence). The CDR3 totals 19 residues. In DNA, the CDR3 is TGTGCCAGCAGGGACCCGGGACTAGCGGGAGATTTACGCACAGATACGCAGTATTTT. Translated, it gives CASRDPGLAGDLRTDTQYF.

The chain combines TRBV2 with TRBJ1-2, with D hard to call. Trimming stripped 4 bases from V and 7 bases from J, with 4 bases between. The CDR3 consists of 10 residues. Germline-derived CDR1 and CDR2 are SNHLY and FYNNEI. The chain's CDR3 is CASSVGGYTF. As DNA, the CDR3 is TGTGCCAGCAGTGTCGGTGGCTACACCTTC.

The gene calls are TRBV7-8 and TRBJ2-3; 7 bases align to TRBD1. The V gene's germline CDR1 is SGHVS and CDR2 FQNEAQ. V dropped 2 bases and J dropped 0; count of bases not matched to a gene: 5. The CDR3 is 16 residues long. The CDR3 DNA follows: TGTGCCAGCAGCTTAAGGCCGGGACAGAGCACAGATACGCAGTATTTT. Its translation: CASSLRPGQSTDTQYF.

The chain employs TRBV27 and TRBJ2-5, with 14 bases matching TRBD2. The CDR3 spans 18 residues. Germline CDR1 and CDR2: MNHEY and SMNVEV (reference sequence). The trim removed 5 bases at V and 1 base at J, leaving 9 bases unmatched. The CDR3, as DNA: TGTGCCAGCAGTACTTGGACTAGCGGGAGGACGGGCCAAGAGACCCAGTACTTC. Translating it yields CASSTWTSGRTGQETQYF.

The CDR3 here is CASKILDRADNEQFF. The CDR3 region has the DNA TGTGCCAGCAAAATTCTCGACAGGGCCGACAATGAGCAGTTCTTC. The chain joins TRBV12-3 or TRBV12-4 to TRBJ2-1; 7 bases map to TRBD1. There are 15 residues in the CDR3. V was pared by 7 bases and J by 5 bases, with 11 bases of the junction left unmatched.

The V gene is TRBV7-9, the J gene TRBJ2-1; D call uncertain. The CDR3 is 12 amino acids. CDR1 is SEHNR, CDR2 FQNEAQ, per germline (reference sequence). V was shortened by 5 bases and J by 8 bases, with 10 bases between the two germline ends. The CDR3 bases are TGTGCCAGCAGCCCCCGGTGGGATGAGCAGTTCTTC. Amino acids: CASSPRWDEQFF.

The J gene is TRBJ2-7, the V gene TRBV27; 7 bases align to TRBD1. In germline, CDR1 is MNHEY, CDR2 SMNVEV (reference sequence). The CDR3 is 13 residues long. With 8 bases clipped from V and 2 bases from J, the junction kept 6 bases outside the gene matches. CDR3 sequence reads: CASRTGVPYEQYF. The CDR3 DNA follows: TGTGCCAGCCGAACAGGGGTCCCCTACGAGCAGTACTTC.

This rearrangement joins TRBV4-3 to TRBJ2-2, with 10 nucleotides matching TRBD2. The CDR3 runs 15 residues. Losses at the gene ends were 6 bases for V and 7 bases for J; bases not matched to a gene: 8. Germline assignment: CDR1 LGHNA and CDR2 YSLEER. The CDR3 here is CASSPSGSLGGELFF. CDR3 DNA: TGCGCCAGCAGTCCTAGCGGGAGCTTAGGCGGGGAGCTGTTTTTT.

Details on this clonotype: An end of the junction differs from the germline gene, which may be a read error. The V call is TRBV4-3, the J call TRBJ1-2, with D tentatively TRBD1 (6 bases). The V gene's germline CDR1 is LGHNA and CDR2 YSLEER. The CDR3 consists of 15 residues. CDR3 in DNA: TGCGCCAGCAGCCAAGGGTCCGCGGGGGGCTATGGCTGCACCTTC. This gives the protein CASSQGSAGGYGCTF.

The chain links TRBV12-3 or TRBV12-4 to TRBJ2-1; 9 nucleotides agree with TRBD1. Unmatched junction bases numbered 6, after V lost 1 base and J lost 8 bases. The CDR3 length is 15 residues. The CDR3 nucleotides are TGTGCCAGCAGTTTAGGGGGACAGGGTATCTATGAGCAGTTCTTC. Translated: CASSLGGQGIYEQFF.

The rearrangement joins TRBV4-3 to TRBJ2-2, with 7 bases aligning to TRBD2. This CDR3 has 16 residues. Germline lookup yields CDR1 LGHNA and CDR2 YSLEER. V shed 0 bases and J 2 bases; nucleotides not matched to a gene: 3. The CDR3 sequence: CASSQEREFNTGELFF. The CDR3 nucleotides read TGCGCCAGCAGCCAAGAGCGGGAGTTTAACACCGGGGAGCTGTTTTTT.

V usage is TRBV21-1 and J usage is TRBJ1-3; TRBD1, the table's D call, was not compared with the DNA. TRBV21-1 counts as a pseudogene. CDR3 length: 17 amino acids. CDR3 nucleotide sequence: TGTGCCAGCAGCAGTTGGGGGGACAGGGCACTCTTCGGCACCATATATTTT. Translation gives CASSSWGDRALFGTIYF.

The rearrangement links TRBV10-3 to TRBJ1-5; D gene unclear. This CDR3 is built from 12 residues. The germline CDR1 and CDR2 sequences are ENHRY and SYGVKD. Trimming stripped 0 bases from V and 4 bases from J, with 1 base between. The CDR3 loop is CAISESNQPQHF. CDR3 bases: TGTGCCATCAGTGAGTCGAATCAGCCCCAGCATTTT.

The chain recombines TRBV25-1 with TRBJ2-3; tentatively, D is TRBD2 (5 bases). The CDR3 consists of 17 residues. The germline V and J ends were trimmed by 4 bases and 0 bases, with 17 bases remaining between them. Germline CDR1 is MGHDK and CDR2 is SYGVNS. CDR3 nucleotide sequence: TGTGCCAGCAGTGGCGAGAGGACTTCCCCTAGCACAGATACGCAGTATTTT. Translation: CASSGERTSPSTDTQYF. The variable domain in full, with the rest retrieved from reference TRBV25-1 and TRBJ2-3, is EADIYQTPRYLVIGTGKKITLECSQTMGHDKMYWYQQDPGMELHLIHYSYGVNSTEKGDLSSESTVSRIRTEHFPLTLESARPSHTSQYLCASSGERTSPSTDTQYFGPGTRLTVL.

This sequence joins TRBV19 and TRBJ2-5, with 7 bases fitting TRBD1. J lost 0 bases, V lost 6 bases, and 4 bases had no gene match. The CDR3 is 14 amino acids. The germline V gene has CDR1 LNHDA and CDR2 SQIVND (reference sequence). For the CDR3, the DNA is TGTGCCAGTAGAAGGGACAGTTACCAAGAGACCCAGTACTTC. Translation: CASRRDSYQETQYF.

CDR3 sequence: CASSQFGAGRKDYGYTF. In DNA form, the CDR3 reads TGCGCCAGCAGCCAATTCGGGGCAGGGAGGAAGGACTATGGCTACACCTTC. The V and J genes are TRBV4-3 and TRBJ1-2; TRBD1 might be the D (5 bases). Germline V CDR1 and CDR2: LGHNA, YSLEER. V was shortened by 2 bases and J by 3 bases, with 19 bases between the two germline ends. This CDR3 spans 17 amino acids.

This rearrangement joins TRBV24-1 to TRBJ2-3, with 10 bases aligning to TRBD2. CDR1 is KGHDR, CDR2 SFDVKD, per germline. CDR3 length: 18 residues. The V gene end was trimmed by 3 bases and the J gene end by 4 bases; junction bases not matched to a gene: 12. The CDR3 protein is CATSDLEISSGSPDTQYF. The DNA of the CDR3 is TGTGCCACCAGTGATCTTGAGATCTCTAGCGGGAGCCCAGATACGCAGTATTTT.